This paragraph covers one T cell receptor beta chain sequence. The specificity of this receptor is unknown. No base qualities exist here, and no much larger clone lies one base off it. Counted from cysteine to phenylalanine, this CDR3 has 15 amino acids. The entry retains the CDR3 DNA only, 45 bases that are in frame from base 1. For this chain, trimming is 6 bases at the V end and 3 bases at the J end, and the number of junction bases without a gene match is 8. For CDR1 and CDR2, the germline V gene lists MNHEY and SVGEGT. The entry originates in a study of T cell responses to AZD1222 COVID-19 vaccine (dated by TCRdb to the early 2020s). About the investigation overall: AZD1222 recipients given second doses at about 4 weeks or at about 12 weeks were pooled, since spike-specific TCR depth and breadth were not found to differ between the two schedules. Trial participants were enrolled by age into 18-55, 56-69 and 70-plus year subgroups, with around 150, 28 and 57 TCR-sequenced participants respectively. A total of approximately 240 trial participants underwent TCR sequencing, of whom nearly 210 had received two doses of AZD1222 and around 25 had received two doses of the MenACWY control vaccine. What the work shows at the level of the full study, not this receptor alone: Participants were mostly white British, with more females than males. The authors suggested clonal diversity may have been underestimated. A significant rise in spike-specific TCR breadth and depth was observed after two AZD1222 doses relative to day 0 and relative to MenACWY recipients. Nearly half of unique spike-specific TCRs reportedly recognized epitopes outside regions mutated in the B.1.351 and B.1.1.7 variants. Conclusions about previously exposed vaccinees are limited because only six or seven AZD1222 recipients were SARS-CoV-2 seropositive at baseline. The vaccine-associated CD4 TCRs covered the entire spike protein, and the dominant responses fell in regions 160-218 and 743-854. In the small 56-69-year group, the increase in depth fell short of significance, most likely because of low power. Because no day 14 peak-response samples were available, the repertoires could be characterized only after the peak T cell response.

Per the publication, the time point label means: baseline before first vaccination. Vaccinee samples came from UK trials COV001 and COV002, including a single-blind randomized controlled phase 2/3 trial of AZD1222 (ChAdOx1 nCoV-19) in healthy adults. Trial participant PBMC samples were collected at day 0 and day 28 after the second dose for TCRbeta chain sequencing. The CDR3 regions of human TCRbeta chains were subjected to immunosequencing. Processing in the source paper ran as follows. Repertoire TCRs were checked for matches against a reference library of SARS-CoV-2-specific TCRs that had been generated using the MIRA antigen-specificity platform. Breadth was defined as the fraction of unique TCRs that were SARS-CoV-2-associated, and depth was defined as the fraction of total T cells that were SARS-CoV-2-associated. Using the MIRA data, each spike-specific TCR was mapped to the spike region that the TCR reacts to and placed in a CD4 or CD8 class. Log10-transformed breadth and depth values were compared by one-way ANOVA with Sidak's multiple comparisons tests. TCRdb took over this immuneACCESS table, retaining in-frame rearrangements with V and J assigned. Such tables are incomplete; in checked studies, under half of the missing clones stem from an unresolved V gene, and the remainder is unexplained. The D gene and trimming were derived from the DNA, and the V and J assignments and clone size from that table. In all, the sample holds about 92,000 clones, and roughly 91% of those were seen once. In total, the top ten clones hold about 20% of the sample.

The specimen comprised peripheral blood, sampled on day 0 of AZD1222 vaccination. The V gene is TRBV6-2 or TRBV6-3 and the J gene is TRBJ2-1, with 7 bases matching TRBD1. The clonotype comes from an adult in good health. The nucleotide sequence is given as TGTGCCAGCAGCTTGGGACAGCTCATCTACAATGAGCAGTTCTTC. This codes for CASSLGQLIYNEQFF.